This is a list of T cell receptor beta chains from one sample in a study of T cell responses to AZD1222 COVID-19 vaccine. Assay used: immunoSEQ multiplex PCR; TCRdb lists only in-frame clones, some missing. The table has 150,000 to 250,000 clones, approximately 95% seen once. Specimen: peripheral blood, collected 28 days after the second AZD1222 dose. These receptors all come from an adult who received the AZD1222 COVID-19 vaccine. Each CDR3 is given with its conserved first and last residue. The D gene is left open where the match is weak. For some rows the clone size is stated as once, few or many, or as a class when expanded; others skip it.

NA	TRBJ1-1	NA	TRBV2	TGTGCCAGCAGGGCCGGGACCGAAGCTTTCTTT	CASRAGTEAFF
NA	TRBJ1-1	NA	TRBV7-9	TGTGCCAGCAGCTTCGGTTCTGGGGGCACTGAAGCTTTCTTT	CASSFGSGGTEAFF
TRBD1	TRBJ2-7	NA	TRBV5-6	TGTGCCAGCAGCTTCCCAGGGGGCTGGGACGAGCAGTACTTC	CASSFPGGWDEQYF
TRBD1	TRBJ1-1	NA	TRBV4-1	TGCGCCAGCAGCCTAGGACAGGGGGCCATTGAAGCTTTCTTT	CASSLGQGAIEAFF
NA	TRBJ2-3	NA	TRBV6-2/TRBV6-3	TGTGCCAGCAGCTCTACGGGAAGGAGGTCAGATACGCAGTATTTT	CASSSTGRRSDTQYF
NA	TRBJ1-2	few	TRBV7-9	TGTGCCAGCAGCCCTCGGACAGAAAGTGGCTACACCTTC	CASSPRTESGYTF
NA	TRBJ1-6	NA	TRBV5-8	TGTGCCAGCAGCTTCCTTGCACTTTATTCACCCCTCCACTTT	CASSFLALYSPLHF
NA	TRBJ1-2	NA	TRBV7-9	TGTGCCAGCAGCTCACGGACAGCGCCAGGGGCTAACTATGGCTACACCTTC	CASSSRTAPGANYGYTF
NA	TRBJ1-2	once	TRBV7-9	TGTGCCAGCAGCTTAGAACAGAGCTTCTATGGCTACACCTTC	CASSLEQSFYGYTF
TRBD1	TRBJ1-2	NA	TRBV5-4	TGTGCCAGCAGCTTGGCTCTCGGGACAGGGGTAGGCTACACCTTC	CASSLALGTGVGYTF
NA	TRBJ1-6	NA	TRBV4-2	TGTGCCAGCAGAAATAAGGGTCCGACTTCACCCCTCCACTTT	CASRNKGPTSPLHF
NA	TRBJ2-5	NA	TRBV12-3/TRBV12-4	TGTGCCAGCACTTCAAGGGCAGAGACCCAGTACTTC	CASTSRAETQYF
TRBD1	TRBJ1-1	NA	TRBV5-1	TGCGCCAGCAGCTTGGTTGCAGGGGGCCTAAACACTGAAGCTTTCTTT	CASSLVAGGLNTEAFF
NA	TRBJ1-2	NA	TRBV21-1	TGTGCCAGCAGCGAAAAAAGGGTGTCCTTGAGGACTAACTATGGCTACACCTTC	CASSEKRVSLRTNYGYTF
NA	TRBJ2-1	once	TRBV3-1/TRBV3-2	TGTGCCAGCAGCCAAGTTCAGTCCAATTACAATGAGCAGTTCTTC	CASSQVQSNYNEQFF
TRBD1	TRBJ1-4	NA	TRBV7-2	TGTGCCAGCAGCCGGGACAGGGGAAATGAAAAACTGTTTTTT	CASSRDRGNEKLFF
TRBD1	TRBJ1-3	once	TRBV5-6	TGTGCCAGCAGCTTCGGGACAGGGAGTAACACCATATATTTT	CASSFGTGSNTIYF
NA	TRBJ2-1	NA	TRBV9	TGTGCCAGCAGCAAAGGGTCCATTTACAATGAGCAGTTCTTC	CASSKGSIYNEQFF
NA	TRBJ1-6	many	TRBV18	TGTGCCAGCTCACCTACGACTGCGGTAAATAATTCACCCCTCCACTTT	CASSPTTAVNNSPLHF
TRBD1	TRBJ1-6	NA	TRBV5-4	TGTGCCAGCAGCTTGGGGACAGGTAGTTCTTCACCCCTCCACTTT	CASSLGTGSSSPLHF
NA	TRBJ2-2	NA	TRBV7-8	TGTGCCAGCAGCTTAGGGGCTTACAGCGCCGGGGAGCTGTTTTTT	CASSLGAYSAGELFF
NA	TRBJ1-1	NA	TRBV6-2/TRBV6-3	TGTGCCAGCAGTTCCCCCCGGGGGAACACTGAAGCTTTCTTT	CASSSPRGNTEAFF
NA	TRBJ1-1	NA	TRBV7-2	TGTGCCAGCAGCTTAAACGATGAAGCTTTCTTT	CASSLNDEAFF
NA	TRBJ1-1	NA	TRBV20-1	TGCAGTCCCAGGGGTGGGGTCTTT	CSPRGGVF
NA	TRBJ1-5	NA	TRBV10-3	TGTGCCACCACCGGGGGGACACCGAATCAGCCCCAGCATTTT	CATTGGTPNQPQHF
NA	TRBJ1-6	NA	TRBV7-8	TGTGCCAGCAGCTTGGGCACCGTATCACCCCTCCACTTT	CASSLGTVSPLHF
NA	TRBJ1-1	NA	TRBV5-1	TGCGCCAGCAGCTTGCAGGACAACACTGAAGCTTTCTTT	CASSLQDNTEAFF
TRBD1	TRBJ1-3	NA	TRBV9	TGTGCCAGCAGCGCGGGACAGACCCCAAACACCATATATTTT	CASSAGQTPNTIYF
NA	TRBJ1-5	NA	TRBV5-1	TGCGCCAGCAGCGTGGACGGACAGCCCAATCAGCCCCAGCATTTT	CASSVDGQPNQPQHF
NA	TRBJ1-4	NA	TRBV5-1	TGCGCCAGCAGCACCCGGGGGCAGGATGAAAAACTGTTTTTT	CASSTRGQDEKLFF
NA	TRBJ1-4	NA	TRBV2	TGTGCCAGCAGTGACCGGGGACCAACTAATGAAAAACTGTTTTTT	CASSDRGPTNEKLFF
NA	TRBJ1-5	NA	TRBV7-9	TGTGCCAGCAGCTCGCGGGCGGGCAATCAGCCCCAGCATTTT	CASSSRAGNQPQHF
TRBD2	TRBJ2-5	NA	TRBV10-2	TGCGCCAGCAGGGGAACTAGCGGGGGTCAAGAGACCCAGTACTTC	CASRGTSGGQETQYF
TRBD2	TRBJ2-3	NA	TRBV7-6	TGTGCCAGCAGCTTAGATGGCGGGGGGGCCACAGATACGCAGTATTTT	CASSLDGGGATDTQYF
TRBD1	TRBJ1-4	NA	TRBV24-1	TGTGCCACCAGTGATGCAGGGGGGTTAGGCGAAAAACTGTTTTTT	CATSDAGGLGEKLFF
NA	TRBJ2-3	NA	TRBV11-2	TGTGCCAGCAGCTTTTTGACAGACTCCACAGATACGCAGTATTTT	CASSFLTDSTDTQYF